This T cell receptor (beta chain) was sequenced for a study of blood T cells in healthy people across ages. PCR was performed a second time for about 7 to 11 cycles using a sample-barcoded 5' primer and a J-beta primer mix. A template-switch adaptor containing 12 random nucleotides labeled each cDNA molecule. TCRdb ran MiXCR on the 5' RACE reads and lists one entry per CDR3 protein. The repertoire consists of 700,000 to 900,000 distinct CDR3 sequences, with roughly 25% occurring once and the leading ten covering around 3%. On this clonotype: One junction end disagrees with the germline gene, perhaps due to a read error.

These data were also reused for a study on T cells of mothers and their children. That study adds: When mothers and children were related, their normalized repertoire overlap, which was always slightly higher, did not differ significantly from that of unrelated pairs.

The sequence was collected from a boy aged 10-17 years in good health. Material: blood.

CDR3 nucleotide sequence: TGTGCCAGCGGTCGGGGACAGGTGAACTATGGCTATACCTTC. Translation gives CASGRGQVNYGYTF. The V and J genes are TRBV12-3 or TRBV12-4 and TRBJ1-2, with 8 bases aligning to TRBD1. The CDR3 is 14 residues long.